This TCR beta chain was sequenced in a study of shared clonotypes between healthy human individuals. Sequenced by immunoSEQ multiplex PCR; TCRdb stores in-frame clones only, minus some. The sample records roughly 2,300,000 clones, under 95% being singletons. Germline loops: CDR1 SNHLY, CDR2 FYNNEI. The CDR3 runs 15 residues. V was shortened by 5 bases and J by 1 base, with 13 bases between the two germline ends. Sequenced input: naive CD4+ T cells from PBMCs. Subset: CD45RA+ positively selected. The TCR sequence derives from a man younger than 35 in good health. Some clones in this sample may be carry-over from other donors' samples. This chain links TRBV2 with TRBJ2-3; D may be TRBD2 (6 bases). CDR3 coding DNA: TGTGCCAGCAGTTGGGACTTGTTGGGCACAGATACGCAGTATTTT. Protein sequence: CASSWDLLGTDTQYF.